This TCR beta chain was identified during a study of blood T cells in healthy people across ages. As for this clonotype: Its specificity is unknown.

Study observations and caveats: Naive CD4+ cells and diversity were both higher in long-lived donors than in aged donors.

For the second PCR, which ran for 7 to 11 cycles, a sample-barcoded 5' primer and a J-beta primer mix were used. A single record per CDR3 protein comes from TCRdb applying MiXCR to the 5' RACE reads. The table has hundreds of thousands of distinct CDR3 sequences, approximately 53% seen once. Germline CDR1 and CDR2: SGHRS and YFSETQ. The CDR3 totals 14 residues. With 2 bases removed from V and 1 base from J, the gap between germline ends came to 7 bases. Sequenced sample: blood. The sequence came from a man older than 75 in good health. The V gene is TRBV5-1, the J gene TRBJ2-1; D gene ambiguous. CDR3 nucleotides: TGCGCCAGCAGCTTTGCGCAATCCTACAATGAGCAGTTCTTC. It specifies CASSFAQSYNEQFF.